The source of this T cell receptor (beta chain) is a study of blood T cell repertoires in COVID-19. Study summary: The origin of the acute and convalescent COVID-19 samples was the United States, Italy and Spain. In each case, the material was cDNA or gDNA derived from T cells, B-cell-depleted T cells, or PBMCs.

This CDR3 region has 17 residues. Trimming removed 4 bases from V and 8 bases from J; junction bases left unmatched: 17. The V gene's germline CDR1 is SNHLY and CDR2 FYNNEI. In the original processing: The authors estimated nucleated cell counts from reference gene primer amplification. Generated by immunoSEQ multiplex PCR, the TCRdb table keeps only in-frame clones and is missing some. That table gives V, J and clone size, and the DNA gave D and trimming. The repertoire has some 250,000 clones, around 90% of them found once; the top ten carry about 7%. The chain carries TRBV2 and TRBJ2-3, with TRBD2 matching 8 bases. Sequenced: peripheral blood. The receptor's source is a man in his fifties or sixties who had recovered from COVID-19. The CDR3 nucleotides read TGTGCCAGCAGTGCAAGGGGGAGTGTTTCCGCGGGAGGTACGCAGTATTTT. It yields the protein CASSARGSVSAGGTQYF.